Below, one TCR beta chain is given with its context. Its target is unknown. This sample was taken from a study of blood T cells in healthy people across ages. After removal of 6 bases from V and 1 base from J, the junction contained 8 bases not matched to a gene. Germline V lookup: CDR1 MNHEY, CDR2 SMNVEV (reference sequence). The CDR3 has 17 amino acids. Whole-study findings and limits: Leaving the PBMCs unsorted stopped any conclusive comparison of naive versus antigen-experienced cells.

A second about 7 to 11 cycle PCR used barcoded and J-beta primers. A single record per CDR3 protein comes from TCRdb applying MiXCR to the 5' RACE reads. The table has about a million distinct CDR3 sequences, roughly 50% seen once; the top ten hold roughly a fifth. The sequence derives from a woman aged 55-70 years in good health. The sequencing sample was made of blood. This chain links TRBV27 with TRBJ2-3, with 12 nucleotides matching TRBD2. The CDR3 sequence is CASRTFLAGGRTDTQYF. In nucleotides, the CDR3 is TGTGCCAGCAGGACTTTCCTAGCGGGAGGGCGCACAGATACGCAGTATTTT.